The present T cell receptor (beta chain) was sequenced within a study of beta chain features in type 1 diabetes. Study-wide findings and caveats: Moderate yet significant TCRB CDR3 shortening was seen in Type 1 diabetes patients in all four CD4+ subsets. Naive, central memory and regulatory TCRB repertoires appeared more similar among patients than healthy donors.

Investigators reverse transcribed all isolated RNA, so they sequenced expressed TCRB transcripts. The table came from immunoSEQ multiplex PCR; TCRdb's copy has only in-frame clones and leaves some out. The sample has hundreds of thousands of clones, over 11% seen once. The V end was cut by 1 base, the J end by 7 bases, with 7 bases between. The CDR3 contains 12 residues. Germline V gives CDR1 GTSNPN, CDR2 SVGIG (reference sequence). This clone has just a few counts. Its specificity is unknown. The TCR comes from a man aged 18 to 29 with type 1 diabetes. Source material: naive CD4+ T cells from blood. V is TRBV30 and J is TRBJ1-4; weak D call: TRBD1 (5 bases). This chain's CDR3 is CAWSATAEKLFF. The CDR3 coding sequence is TGTGCCTGGAGTGCGACAGCTGAAAAACTGTTTTTT.